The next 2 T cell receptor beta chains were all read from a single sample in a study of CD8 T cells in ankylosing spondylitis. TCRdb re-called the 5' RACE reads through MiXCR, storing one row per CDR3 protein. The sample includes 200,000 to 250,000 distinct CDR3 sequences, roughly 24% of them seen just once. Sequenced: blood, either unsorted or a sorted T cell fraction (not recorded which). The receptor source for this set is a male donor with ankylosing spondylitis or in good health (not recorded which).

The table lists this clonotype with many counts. The CDR3 sequence: CASSFRGTGSQETQYF. CDR3 DNA: TGCGCCAGCAGCTTCCGCGGGACAGGGTCTCAAGAGACCCAGTACTTC. The chain combines TRBV5-1 with TRBJ2-5; 9 bases line up with TRBD1. Germline V CDR1 and CDR2: SGHRS, YFSETQ. J gave up 2 bases and V 2 bases, and 7 bases lay outside the gene matches. The CDR3 is 16 amino acids.

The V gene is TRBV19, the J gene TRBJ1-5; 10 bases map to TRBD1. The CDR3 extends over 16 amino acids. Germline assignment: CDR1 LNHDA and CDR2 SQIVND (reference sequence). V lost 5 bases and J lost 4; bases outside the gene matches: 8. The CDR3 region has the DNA TGTGCCAGTAGTCCGATAGGGACAGGGGTGAATCAGCCCCAGCATTTT. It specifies CASSPIGTGVNQPQHF.